Listed below are T cell receptor beta chains from one sample, sequenced in a study of cytomegalovirus exposure and HLA in healthy donors. Sequencing used immunoSEQ multiplex PCR; TCRdb keeps in-frame clones, though not all of them. The table has more than 150,000 clones, 70% to 85% seen once. The sequencing input was PBMCs. The source of these receptors is a girl aged 2-10 years in good health and CMV-seropositive. The CDR3 runs from the conserved cysteine through the conserved F or W. Fields, in order: CDR3 DNA, CDR3 protein, V gene, J gene, clone size, D gene. D genes are given only for firm matches. Size is omitted from some rows. Given values are once, few, many or a class for expanded clones.

CDR3 DNA: TGTGCCAGCAGGGGGCCAGAGACCCAGTACTTC
CDR3 protein: CASRGPETQYF
V gene: TRBV28
J gene: TRBJ2-5
clone size: NA
D gene: NA

CDR3 DNA: TGTGCCAGCAGTTTTGTCACTAGCGGAATAGAGACCCAGTACTTC
CDR3 protein: CASSFVTSGIETQYF
V gene: TRBV27
J gene: TRBJ2-5
clone size: NA
D gene: TRBD2

CDR3 DNA: TGCAGCGTTCCCGGGACAGGGTTTATTGAAAATCAGCCCCAGCATTTT
CDR3 protein: CSVPGTGFIENQPQHF
V gene: TRBV29-1
J gene: TRBJ1-5
clone size: NA
D gene: TRBD1

CDR3 DNA: TGTGCCAGCAGTTCCACAGGGGAGACCCAGTACTTC
CDR3 protein: CASSSTGETQYF
V gene: TRBV6-5
J gene: TRBJ2-5
clone size: few
D gene: NA

CDR3 DNA: TGTGCCAGCAGCCCCCGGGGACTAACCGGGGAGCTGTTTTTT
CDR3 protein: CASSPRGLTGELFF
V gene: TRBV7-3
J gene: TRBJ2-2
clone size: NA
D gene: TRBD2

CDR3 DNA: TGCGCCAGCAGTAAGCTCCCGATATCCAATCAGCCCCAGCATTTT
CDR3 protein: CASSKLPISNQPQHF
V gene: TRBV4-1
J gene: TRBJ1-5
clone size: few
D gene: NA

CDR3 DNA: TGTGCCAGCAGGCCGACAGGGGGCGATGAAAAACTGTTTTTT
CDR3 protein: CASRPTGGDEKLFF
V gene: TRBV6-5
J gene: TRBJ1-4
clone size: NA
D gene: TRBD1

CDR3 DNA: TGTGCCAGCAGTTTTCCCACCGGGACAGATAGCAATCAGCCCCAGCATTTT
CDR3 protein: CASSFPTGTDSNQPQHF
V gene: TRBV28
J gene: TRBJ1-5
clone size: NA
D gene: TRBD1

CDR3 DNA: TGTGCCAGCAGCACCGGGTCTCTTTTGACGAATGAAAAACTGTTTTTT
CDR3 protein: CASSTGSLLTNEKLFF
V gene: TRBV7-9
J gene: TRBJ1-4
clone size: once
D gene: NA

CDR3 DNA: TGTGCCAGCAGTACCCCGGGACAGGGTTTGAAGCTGTTTTTT
CDR3 protein: CASSTPGQGLKLFF
V gene: TRBV28
J gene: TRBJ2-2
clone size: NA
D gene: TRBD1

CDR3 DNA: TGCGCCAGCAGCTTGGGCCAGGGTAGCTCTGGGGCCAACGTCCTGACTTTC
CDR3 protein: CASSLGQGSSGANVLTF
V gene: TRBV5-1
J gene: TRBJ2-6
clone size: NA
D gene: NA

CDR3 DNA: TGTGCCAGCAGCTTAAGGGCCCGCGGGAGCGCTGAAAAACTGTTTTTT
CDR3 protein: CASSLRARGSAEKLFF
V gene: TRBV7-9
J gene: TRBJ1-4
clone size: once
D gene: NA

CDR3 DNA: TGTGCCAGCAGTTCACCCCGACTGTTCTACGAGCAGTACTTC
CDR3 protein: CASSSPRLFYEQYF
V gene: TRBV28
J gene: TRBJ2-7
clone size: NA
D gene: NA

CDR3 DNA: TGCGCCAGCAGCTTGGCGGTAGACACAGATACGCAGTATTTT
CDR3 protein: CASSLAVDTDTQYF
V gene: TRBV5-1
J gene: TRBJ2-3
clone size: once
D gene: NA

CDR3 DNA: TGTGCCTGGAGTCCCTCTAACACTGAAGCTTTCTTT
CDR3 protein: CAWSPSNTEAFF
V gene: TRBV30
J gene: TRBJ1-1
clone size: few
D gene: NA

CDR3 DNA: TGTGCCAGCAGTGAAGCGCCCTTTCCCCAAGCGGAAAAACTGTTTTTT
CDR3 protein: CASSEAPFPQAEKLFF
V gene: TRBV6-1
J gene: TRBJ1-4
clone size: NA
D gene: NA

CDR3 DNA: TGTGCCAGCAGCTCAGACAGGGATGACGACACCGGGGAGCTGTTTTTT
CDR3 protein: CASSSDRDDDTGELFF
V gene: TRBV7-9
J gene: TRBJ2-2
clone size: few
D gene: TRBD1